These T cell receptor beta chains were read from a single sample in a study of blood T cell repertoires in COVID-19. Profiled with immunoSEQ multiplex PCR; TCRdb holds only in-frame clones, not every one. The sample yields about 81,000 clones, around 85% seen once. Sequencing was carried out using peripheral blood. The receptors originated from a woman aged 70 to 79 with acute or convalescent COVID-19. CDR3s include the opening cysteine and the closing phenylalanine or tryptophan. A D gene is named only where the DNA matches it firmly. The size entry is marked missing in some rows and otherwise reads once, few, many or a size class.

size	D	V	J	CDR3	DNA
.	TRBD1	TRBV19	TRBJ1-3	CATGTGRVPGNTIYF	TGTGCCACTGGGACAGGCCGGGTTCCTGGAAACACCATATATTTT
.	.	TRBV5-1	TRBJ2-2	CASSFFSGELFF	TGCGCCAGCAGCTTTTTCTCCGGGGAGCTGTTTTTT
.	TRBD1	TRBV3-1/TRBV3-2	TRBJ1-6	CASSIAGQGDSPLHF	TGTGCCAGCAGCATCGCCGGACAGGGTGATTCACCCCTCCACTTT
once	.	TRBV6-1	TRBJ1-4	CASSELSGGNEKLFF	TGTGCCAGCAGTGAACTGTCTGGAGGGAATGAAAAACTGTTTTTT
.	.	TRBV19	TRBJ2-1	CASSIPGLYLYNEQFF	TGTGCCAGTAGTATACCGGGACTTTACCTCTACAATGAGCAGTTCTTC
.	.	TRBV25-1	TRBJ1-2	CASSEFSGANYGYTF	TGTGCCAGCAGTGAATTCTCAGGGGCTAACTATGGCTACACCTTC
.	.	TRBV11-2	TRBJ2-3	CASSLVVESTDTQYF	TGTGCCAGCAGCTTAGTAGTAGAAAGCACAGATACGCAGTATTTT
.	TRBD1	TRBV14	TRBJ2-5	CASSQDRSETGGRETQYF	TGTGCCAGCAGCCAAGATAGATCCGAGACAGGGGGCCGAGAGACCCAGTACTTC
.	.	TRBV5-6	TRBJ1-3	CASSLRQAGNTIYF	TGTGCCAGCAGCCTACGACAGGCTGGAAACACCATATATTTT
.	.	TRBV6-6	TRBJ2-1	CASSYYRPGTYNEQFF	TGTGCCAGCAGTTACTATAGGCCAGGGACCTACAATGAGCAGTTCTTC
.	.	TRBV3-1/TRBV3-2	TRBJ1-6	CASSQGTSILGSSYNSPLHF	TGTGCCAGCAGCCAAGGTACTTCGATATTGGGGAGCTCCTATAATTCACCCCTCCACTTT
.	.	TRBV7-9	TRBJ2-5	CASRKQGPGETQYF	TGTGCCAGTAGAAAACAGGGACCTGGGGAGACCCAGTACTTC
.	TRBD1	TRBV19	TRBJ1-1	CASRTLGTGNTEAFF	TGTGCCAGCCGAACATTAGGGACAGGGAACACTGAAGCTTTCTTT
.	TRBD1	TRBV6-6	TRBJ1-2	CASSYSLGQIYTF	TGTGCCAGCAGTTACTCGTTGGGACAGATATACACCTTC
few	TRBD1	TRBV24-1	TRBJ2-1	CATSDLGQGGTEQFF	TGTGCCACCAGTGATCTCGGACAGGGGGGTACTGAGCAGTTCTTC
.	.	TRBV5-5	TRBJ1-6	CASSLAVTANSPLHF	TGTGCCAGCAGCTTGGCCGTGACAGCTAACTCACCCCTCCACTTT
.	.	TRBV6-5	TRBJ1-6	CASRASGGWSPLHF	TGTGCCAGCAGGGCTAGCGGGGGCTGGTCACCCCTCCACTTT
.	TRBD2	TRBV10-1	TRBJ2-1	CASSEGPGLASYEQFF	TGCGCCAGCAGTGAGGGACCGGGACTAGCTTCTTATGAGCAGTTCTTC
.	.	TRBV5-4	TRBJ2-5	CASSLRTDRQTQYF	TGTGCCAGCAGCTTGAGGACAGATCGGCAGACCCAGTACTTC
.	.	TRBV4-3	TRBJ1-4	CASSRGSTNEKLFF	TGCGCCAGCAGCCGAGGTTCAACTAATGAAAAACTGTTTTTT
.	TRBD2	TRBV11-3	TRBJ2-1	CASSPGTSGGVGEQFF	TGTGCCAGCAGCCCCGGGACTAGCGGGGGGGTGGGTGAGCAGTTCTTC
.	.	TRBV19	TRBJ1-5	CASSLTGEQPQHF	TGTGCCAGTAGTCTGACCGGGGAGCAGCCCCAGCATTTT
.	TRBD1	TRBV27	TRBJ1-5	CASVGQGVQGNQPQHF	TGTGCCAGCGTCGGACAGGGGGTCCAGGGCAATCAGCCCCAGCATTTT
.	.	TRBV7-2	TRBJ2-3	CASSSYRVYTQYF	TGTGCCAGCAGCTCATACAGGGTCTATACGCAGTATTTT
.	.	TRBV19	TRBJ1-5	CASQTRGNQPQHF	TGTGCCAGCCAGACGAGAGGGAATCAGCCCCAGCATTTT
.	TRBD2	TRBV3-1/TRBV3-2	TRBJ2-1	CASSHISGGGYNEQFF	TGTGCCAGCAGCCACATTAGCGGGGGGGGTTACAATGAGCAGTTCTTC
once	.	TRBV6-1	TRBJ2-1	CASSEGAGPFNEQFF	TGTGCCAGCAGTGAAGGGGCAGGGCCCTTCAATGAGCAGTTCTTC
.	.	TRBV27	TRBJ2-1	CASSSLSSYNEQFF	TGTGCCAGCAGTTCGTTGAGCTCCTACAATGAGCAGTTCTTC
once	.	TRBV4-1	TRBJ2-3	CASSQDSRVPADTQYF	TGCGCCAGCAGCCAAGATTCCCGGGTTCCAGCAGATACGCAGTATTTT
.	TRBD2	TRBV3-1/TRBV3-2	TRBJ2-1	CASSQDPSSGGLYNEQFF	TGTGCCAGCAGCCAAGATCCCTCTAGCGGGGGCTTGTACAATGAGCAGTTCTTC
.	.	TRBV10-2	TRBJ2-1	CASSESGSRGEQFF	TGCGCCAGCAGTGAGTCGGGGTCTAGGGGGGAGCAGTTCTTC
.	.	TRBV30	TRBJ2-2	CACTGFSGTGELFF	TGTGCCTGCACAGGGTTTTCAGGCACCGGGGAGCTGTTTTTT
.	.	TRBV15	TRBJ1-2	CATSRDLNSLNYGYTF	TGTGCCACCAGCAGAGACTTGAACAGCCTGAACTATGGCTACACCTTC
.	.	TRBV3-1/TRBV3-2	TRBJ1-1	CASSQEYRERNTAFF	TGTGCCAGCAGCCAAGAATACAGGGAAAGAAATACAGCTTTCTTT
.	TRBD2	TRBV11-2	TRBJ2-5	CASSHLRGGAGETQYF	TGTGCCAGCAGCCACCTCCGCGGGGGGGCGGGAGAGACCCAGTACTTC
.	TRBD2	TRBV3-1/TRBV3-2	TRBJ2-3	CASSQVLAGSDTQYF	TGTGCCAGCAGCCAAGTACTAGCGGGGTCCGATACGCAGTATTTT
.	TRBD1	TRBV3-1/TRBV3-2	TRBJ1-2	CASSRRDRADGYTF	TGTGCCAGCAGCCGCCGGGACAGGGCGGATGGCTACACCTTC
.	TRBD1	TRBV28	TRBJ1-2	CASRLGTVLYGYTF	TGTGCCAGCAGGCTAGGGACAGTCCTCTATGGCTACACCTTC
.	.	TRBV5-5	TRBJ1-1	CASSLSLGSGGNTEAFF	TGTGCCAGCAGCTTATCGTTGGGATCGGGAGGGAACACTGAAGCTTTCTTT
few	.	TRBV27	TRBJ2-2	CASSLIGGASTGELFF	TGTGCCAGCAGTTTGATAGGAGGGGCTTCGACCGGGGAGCTGTTTTTT
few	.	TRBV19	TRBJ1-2	CASSMGGGTYGYTF	TGTGCCAGTAGTATGGGAGGTGGGACCTATGGCTACACCTTC
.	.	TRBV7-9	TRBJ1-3	CASSLSRYSGNTIYF	TGTGCCAGCAGCTTAAGCCGGTACTCTGGAAACACCATATATTTT
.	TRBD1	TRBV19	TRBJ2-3	CASSTGQGVNTQYF	TGTGCCAGTAGTACCGGACAGGGAGTAAATACGCAGTATTTT
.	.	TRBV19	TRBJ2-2	CASSPQGTGELFF	TGTGCCAGTAGTCCTCAGGGTACCGGGGAGCTGTTTTTT
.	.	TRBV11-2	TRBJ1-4	CASSLDLGGEKLFF	TGTGCCAGCAGCTTAGACCTCGGAGGCGAAAAACTGTTTTTT
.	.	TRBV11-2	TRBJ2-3	CASSRVPGVEDTQYF	TGTGCCAGCAGCCGAGTTCCGGGAGTAGAAGATACGCAGTATTTT
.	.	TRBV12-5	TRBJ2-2	CASGLQGTGELFF	TGTGCTAGTGGTTTACAGGGCACCGGGGAGCTGTTTTTT
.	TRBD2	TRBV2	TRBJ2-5	CASTGSGGNSQETQYF	TGTGCCAGCACAGGTAGCGGGGGCAACTCTCAAGAGACCCAGTACTTC
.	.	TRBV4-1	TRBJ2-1	CASSQEDRRNEQFF	TGCGCCAGCAGCCAAGAAGATCGGAGGAATGAGCAGTTCTTC
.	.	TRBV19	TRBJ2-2	CASSRPRGLDTGELFF	TGTGCCAGTAGTAGGCCCAGGGGTCTAGACACCGGGGAGCTGTTTTTT
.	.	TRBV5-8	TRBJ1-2	CASSLREGPPNYGYTF	TGTGCCAGCAGCTTGAGGGAGGGTCCTCCTAACTATGGCTACACCTTC
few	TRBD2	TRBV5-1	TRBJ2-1	CASSLEGGGLYNEQFF	TGCGCCAGCAGCTTGGAGGGCGGGGGGCTTTACAATGAGCAGTTCTTC
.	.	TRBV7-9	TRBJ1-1	CASSSLIEGNTEAFF	TGTGCCAGCAGCTCCCTAATAGAGGGGAACACTGAAGCTTTCTTT
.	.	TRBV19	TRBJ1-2	CASSIDQTAITNYGYTF	TGTGCCAGTAGTATAGATCAAACAGCCATAACTAACTATGGCTACACCTTC
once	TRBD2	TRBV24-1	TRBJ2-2	CATSDTSGGGLEQNTGELFF	TGTGCCACCAGTGACACTAGCGGGGGAGGCCTCGAACAGAACACCGGGGAGCTGTTTTTT
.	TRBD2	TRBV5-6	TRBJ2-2	CASSLAGLAANTGELFF	TGTGCCAGCAGCTTGGCGGGACTAGCTGCGAACACCGGGGAGCTGTTTTTT
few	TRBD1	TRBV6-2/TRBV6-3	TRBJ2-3	CASSEDRGYTDTQYF	TGTGCCAGCAGTGAGGACAGGGGGTACACAGATACGCAGTATTTT